This TCR beta chain was captured by sequencing in a study of regulatory T cells in long-lasting Graves disease. Stated time point: newly diagnosed GD, antithyroid drugs for less than 3 months. The authors made the TCR library using RNA they extracted from PBMCs. Combining iRepertoire HTBI primers with Arm-PCR of CDR3 regions, the authors built TCR beta libraries. TCRdb independently ran MiXCR on the multiplex PCR reads; one entry per CDR3 protein. Here the sample spans approximately 350,000 distinct CDR3 sequences, roughly a sixth being singletons. The V and J ends lost 0 bases and 1 base respectively, with 9 bases between them. This CDR3 spans 14 amino acids. Germline V gene sequence: CDR1 DFQATT, CDR2 SNEGSKA (reference sequence). The same specimen was also included in a second study, on T cells in Graves' hyperthyroidism and ophthalmopathy. As that study records: The HTBI set primed first-round TCR CDR3 RT-PCR.

The sample consisted of peripheral blood mononuclear cells (PBMCs), taken at new diagnosis, from a patient treated with antithyroid drugs. The origin of this receptor is a man aged 40-55 years with Graves disease. This chain uses TRBV20-1 with TRBJ2-5; D perhaps matches TRBD1 (5 bases). CDR3 sequence (DNA): TGCAGTGCTAGAGATTTGGGGCGCCAAGAGACCCAGTACTTC. It is translated as CSARDLGRQETQYF.